This T cell receptor beta chain originates from a study of control samples from healthy donors and cancer patients. CDR3 length: 13 residues. Germline values: CDR1 MNHEY, CDR2 SVGAGI. Trimming stripped 6 bases from V and 0 bases from J, with 6 bases between. The repertoire was sequenced with immunoSEQ multiplex PCR; TCRdb's copy has only in-frame clones and lacks some. The sample holds tens of thousands of clones, 88% seen once. This clone has just a few counts. The V call is TRBV6-5, the J call TRBJ1-3; D is undetermined. The source of this sequence is a woman aged 70-85 years in good health. The sample taken for sequencing was blood. CDR3 coding DNA: TGTGCCAGCAGCCGGAGCTCTGGAAACACCATATATTTT. This sequence encodes CASSRSSGNTIYF.